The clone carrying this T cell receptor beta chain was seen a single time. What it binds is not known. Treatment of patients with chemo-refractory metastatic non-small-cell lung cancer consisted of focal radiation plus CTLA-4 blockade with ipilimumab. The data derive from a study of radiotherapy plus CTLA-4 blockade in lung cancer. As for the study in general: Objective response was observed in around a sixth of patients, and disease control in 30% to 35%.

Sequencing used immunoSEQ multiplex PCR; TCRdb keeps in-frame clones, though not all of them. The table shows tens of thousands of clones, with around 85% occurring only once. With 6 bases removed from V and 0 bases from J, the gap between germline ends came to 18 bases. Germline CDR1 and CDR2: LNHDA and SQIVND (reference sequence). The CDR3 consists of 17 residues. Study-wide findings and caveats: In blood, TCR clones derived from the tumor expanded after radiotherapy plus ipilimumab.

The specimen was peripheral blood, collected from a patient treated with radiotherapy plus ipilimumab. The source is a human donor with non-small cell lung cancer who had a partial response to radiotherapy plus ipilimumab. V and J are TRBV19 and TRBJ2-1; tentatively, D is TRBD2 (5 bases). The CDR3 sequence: CASRINSHTSSYNEQFF. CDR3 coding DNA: TGTGCCAGTAGGATTAACTCCCACACTAGCTCCTACAATGAGCAGTTCTTC.